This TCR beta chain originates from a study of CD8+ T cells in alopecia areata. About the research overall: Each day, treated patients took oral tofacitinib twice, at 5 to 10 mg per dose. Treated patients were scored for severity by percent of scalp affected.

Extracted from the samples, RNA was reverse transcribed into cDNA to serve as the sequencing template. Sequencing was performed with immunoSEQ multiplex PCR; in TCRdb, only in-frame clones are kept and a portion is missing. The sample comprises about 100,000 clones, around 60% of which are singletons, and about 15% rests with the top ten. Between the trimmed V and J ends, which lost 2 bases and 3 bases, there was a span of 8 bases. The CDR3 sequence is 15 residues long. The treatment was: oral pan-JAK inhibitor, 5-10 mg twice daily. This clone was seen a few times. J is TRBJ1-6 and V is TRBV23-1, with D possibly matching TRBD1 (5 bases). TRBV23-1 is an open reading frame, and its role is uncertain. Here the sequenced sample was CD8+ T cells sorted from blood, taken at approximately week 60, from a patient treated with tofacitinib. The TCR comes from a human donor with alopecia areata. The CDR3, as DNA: TGCGCCAGCAGTCAACAAGACAGCTATAATTCACCCCTCCACTTT. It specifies CASSQQDSYNSPLHF.